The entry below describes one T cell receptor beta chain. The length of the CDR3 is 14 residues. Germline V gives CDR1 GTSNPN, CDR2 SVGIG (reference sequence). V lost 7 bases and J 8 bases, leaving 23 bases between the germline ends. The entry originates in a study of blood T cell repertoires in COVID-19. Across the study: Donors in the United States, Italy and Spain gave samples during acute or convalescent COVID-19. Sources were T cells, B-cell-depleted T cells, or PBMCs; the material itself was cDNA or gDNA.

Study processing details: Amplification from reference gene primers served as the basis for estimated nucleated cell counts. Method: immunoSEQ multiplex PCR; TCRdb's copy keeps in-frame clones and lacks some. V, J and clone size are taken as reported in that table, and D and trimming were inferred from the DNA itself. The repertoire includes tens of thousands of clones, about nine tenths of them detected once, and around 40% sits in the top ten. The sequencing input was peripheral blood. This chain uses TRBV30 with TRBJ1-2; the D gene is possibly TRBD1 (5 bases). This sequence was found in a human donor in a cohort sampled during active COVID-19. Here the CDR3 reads CALSRDWSLEGYTF. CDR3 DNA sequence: TGTGCCTTATCCCGGGACTGGAGTTTAGAGGGCTACACCTTC. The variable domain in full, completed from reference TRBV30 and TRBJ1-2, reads SQTIHQWPATLVQPVGSPLSLECTVEGTSNPNLYWYRQAAGRGLQLLFYSVGIGQISSEVPQNLSASRPQDRQFILSSKKLLLSDSGFYLCALSRDWSLEGYTFGSGTRLTVV.